These T cell receptor beta chains were read from a single sample in a study of CD8 T cells in Susac syndrome. From the immunoSEQ multiplex PCR reads, TCRdb called clonotypes with MiXCR, one entry per CDR3 protein. The sample consists of some 150,000 distinct CDR3 sequences, approximately 96% of them appearing once. The sample consisted of CD8+ T cells from PBMCs. The receptors here all came from a human donor with multiple sclerosis. Each CDR3 is given with its conserved first and last residue. The order of the fields is V gene, clone size, D gene, J gene, CDR3 protein, CDR3 DNA. A D gene is named only where the DNA matches it firmly. Clone size is not always given. Where it is, it says once, few, many or a class for expanded clones.

TRBV6-1	NA	NA	TRBJ1-1	CASSESPGRYTEAFF	TGTGCCAGCAGTGAAAGTCCAGGGAGGTACACTGAAGCTTTCTTT
TRBV27	NA	TRBD2	TRBJ2-2	CASSTGLGIGELFF	TGTGCCAGCAGTACGGGACTAGGAATCGGGGAGCTGTTTTTT
TRBV15	NA	NA	TRBJ2-7	CATSPRERYEQYF	TGTGCCACCAGCCCCCGGGAGCGGTACGAGCAGTACTTC
TRBV27	NA	NA	TRBJ1-1	CASSRRAMNTEAFF	TGTGCCAGCAGCCGCAGGGCCATGAACACTGAAGCTTTCTTT
TRBV7-8	NA	TRBD2	TRBJ2-3	CASSSITSGQTDTQYF	TGTGCCAGCAGCTCTATAACTAGCGGGCAAACAGATACGCAGTATTTT
TRBV12-3/TRBV12-4	NA	NA	TRBJ2-3	CASSLDTGPDTQYF	TGTGCCAGCAGTTTAGACACGGGACCAGATACGCAGTATTTT
TRBV14	NA	NA	TRBJ2-2	CASSNPTTNTGELFF	TGTGCCAGCAGCAACCCCACGACGAACACCGGGGAGCTGTTTTTT
TRBV12-3/TRBV12-4	NA	NA	TRBJ2-7	CASSFLGHLYEQYF	TGTGCCAGCAGTTTCCTGGGACACCTCTACGAGCAGTACTTC
TRBV6-1	NA	NA	TRBJ2-6	CASSEGSSGANVLTF	TGTGCCAGCAGTGAAGGCTCCTCTGGGGCCAACGTCCTGACTTTC
TRBV29-1	NA	NA	TRBJ2-3	CNVRGGSLLVDTQYF	TGCAACGTCAGGGGAGGGTCCCTTTTGGTCGATACGCAGTATTTT
TRBV2	NA	NA	TRBJ2-7	CASGGGISYEQYF	TGTGCCAGCGGAGGGGGGATCTCCTACGAGCAGTACTTC
TRBV10-3	NA	TRBD2	TRBJ2-7	CAISEAQRGTYEQYF	TGTGCCATCAGTGAGGCCCAGCGGGGAACCTACGAGCAGTACTTC
TRBV9	NA	NA	TRBJ1-2	CASTAQGGGYTF	TGTGCCAGCACCGCGCAGGGTGGTGGCTACACCTTC
TRBV30	NA	NA	TRBJ1-1	CAWSVMQRIDQAFF	TGTGCCTGGAGTGTAATGCAGAGGATCGATCAAGCTTTCTTT
TRBV6-6	NA	TRBD1	TRBJ2-3	CASRPGTGHLDTQYF	TGTGCCAGCAGGCCCGGGACAGGCCACCTAGATACGCAGTATTTT
TRBV19	NA	NA	TRBJ2-3	CASSIGPMKYF	TGTGCCAGTAGTATTGGTCCTATGAAGTATTTT
TRBV2	once	TRBD2	TRBJ2-7	CASSAASGVLYEQYF	TGTGCCAGCAGTGCGGCTAGCGGGGTTCTCTACGAGCAGTACTTC
TRBV3-1	NA	NA	TRBJ1-6	CASSQARAISPLHF	TGTGCCAGCAGCCAAGCTCGGGCCATATCACCCCTCCACTTT
TRBV24-1	NA	NA	TRBJ1-5	CATSGREHSNQPQHF	TGTGCCACCAGTGGTCGGGAACATAGCAATCAGCCCCAGCATTTT
TRBV6-2/TRBV6-3	NA	NA	TRBJ1-5	CASSYSEEDQPQHF	TGTGCCAGCAGTTACTCGGAAGAGGATCAGCCCCAGCATTTT
TRBV7-9	NA	TRBD1	TRBJ2-7	CASSAPGTGRYHEQYF	TGTGCCAGCAGCGCACCCGGGACAGGGAGGTACCACGAGCAGTACTTC
TRBV10-3	NA	NA	TRBJ1-6	CAISESTYNSPLHF	TGTGCCATCAGTGAGTCTACCTATAATTCACCCCTCCACTTT
TRBV6-1	NA	NA	TRBJ2-6	CASSPFEGEGANVLTF	TGTGCCAGCAGTCCGTTCGAAGGGGAGGGGGCCAACGTCCTGACTTTC
TRBV29-1	NA	NA	TRBJ2-7	CSVEVNRASYEQYF	TGCAGCGTTGAAGTTAACAGGGCCTCCTACGAGCAGTACTTC
TRBV13	once	NA	TRBJ2-2	CASSHGELFF	TGTGCCAGCAGCCACGGGGAGCTGTTTTTT
TRBV30	NA	TRBD1	TRBJ1-6	CAWDGNLGTGDSPLHF	TGTGCCTGGGACGGGAATCTCGGGACAGGGGATTCACCCCTCCACTTT
TRBV2	NA	NA	TRBJ1-1	CASSRPYKAEAFF	TGTGCCAGCAGCCGACCCTACAAGGCTGAAGCTTTCTTT
TRBV30	few	NA	TRBJ2-7	CAWTAPGRHEQYF	TGTGCCTGGACCGCACCAGGGAGGCACGAGCAGTACTTC
TRBV5-1	NA	TRBD1	TRBJ2-7	CASSPRRDSSYEQYF	TGCGCCAGCAGCCCAAGACGGGACAGTTCCTACGAGCAGTACTTC
TRBV29-1	NA	TRBD1	TRBJ1-2	CSVAVMGQTTNYGYTF	TGCAGCGTTGCTGTGATGGGACAGACTACTAACTATGGCTACACCTTC
TRBV29-1	NA	NA	TRBJ2-7	CSVWPISSYEQYF	TGCAGCGTTTGGCCCATTAGCTCCTACGAGCAGTACTTC
TRBV29-1	NA	NA	TRBJ1-1	CSAAGPNTEAFF	TGCAGCGCCGCGGGACCTAACACTGAAGCTTTCTTT
TRBV9	NA	NA	TRBJ1-2	CASSVGAEYGYTF	TGTGCCAGCAGCGTAGGGGCCGAGTATGGCTACACCTTC
TRBV27	NA	NA	TRBJ1-4	CASSPVGANEKLFF	TGTGCCAGCAGCCCCGTGGGGGCTAATGAAAAACTGTTTTTT
TRBV30	NA	TRBD2	TRBJ2-7	CAWSLGRYEQYF	TGTGCCTGGAGTCTCGGGAGGTACGAGCAGTACTTC
TRBV7-9	NA	TRBD1	TRBJ2-7	CASTPREQGENEQYF	TGTGCCAGCACCCCCCGCGAACAGGGGGAAAACGAGCAGTACTTC
TRBV25-1	NA	NA	TRBJ2-7	CASSATLRGSSYEQYF	TGTGCCAGCAGTGCTACACTAAGGGGCAGCTCCTACGAGCAGTACTTC
TRBV9	NA	NA	TRBJ2-6	CASSTSNVLTF	TGTGCCAGCAGCACTTCCAACGTCCTGACTTTC
TRBV5-4	NA	NA	TRBJ2-7	CASSLAVGNEQYF	TGTGCCAGCAGCTTGGCGGTGGGTAACGAGCAGTACTTC
TRBV3-1	NA	NA	TRBJ2-3	CASRAFSKDTQYF	TGTGCCAGCAGGGCTTTCAGCAAAGATACGCAGTATTTT
TRBV7-9	once	TRBD2	TRBJ2-1	CASSPRTSGGGAEQFF	TGTGCCAGCAGCCCCCGGACTAGCGGGGGTGGCGCTGAGCAGTTCTTC
TRBV13	NA	TRBD2	TRBJ2-1	CASSYREGNEQFF	TGTGCCAGCAGCTATCGGGAGGGCAATGAGCAGTTCTTC
TRBV5-1	NA	NA	TRBJ2-1	CASSRRHRPDNEQFF	TGCGCCAGCAGCCGTCGACATAGGCCCGACAATGAGCAGTTCTTC
TRBV7-6	once	TRBD1	TRBJ2-2	CASSFLRTGNTGELFF	TGTGCCAGCAGCTTCCTACGGACAGGGAACACCGGGGAGCTGTTTTTT
TRBV4-1	NA	NA	TRBJ1-1	CASSQDQVSSTEAFF	TGCGCCAGCAGCCAAGATCAGGTTTCGTCCACTGAAGCTTTCTTT
TRBV5-1	NA	TRBD1	TRBJ1-1	CASSFTGVVGPMTEAFF	TGCGCCAGCAGCTTCACAGGGGTGGTGGGTCCTATGACTGAAGCTTTCTTT
TRBV19	NA	TRBD1	TRBJ1-2	CASSIVRDRLLYGYTF	TGTGCCAGTAGTATAGTCCGGGACAGGCTGCTCTATGGCTACACCTTC
TRBV12-3/TRBV12-4	NA	TRBD1	TRBJ1-2	CASSETGGLGYTF	TGTGCCAGCAGTGAAACAGGGGGCTTGGGCTACACCTTC
TRBV9	NA	TRBD2	TRBJ2-5	CASSVEAGKETQYF	TGTGCCAGCAGCGTAGAAGCGGGGAAGGAGACCCAGTACTTC
TRBV12-3/TRBV12-4	NA	TRBD1	TRBJ1-5	CASSYRGNQPQHF	TGTGCCAGCAGTTACAGGGGGAATCAGCCCCAGCATTTT
TRBV5-1	NA	NA	TRBJ1-1	CASSYNGQRNTEAFF	TGCGCCAGCAGCTATAACGGACAGAGGAACACTGAAGCTTTCTTT
TRBV29-1	NA	NA	TRBJ1-1	CSVDTGFTEAFF	TGCAGCGTTGATACGGGATTCACTGAAGCTTTCTTT
TRBV28	NA	NA	TRBJ1-2	CASSLSLGAYGYTF	TGTGCCAGCAGCTTAAGTCTGGGGGCCTATGGCTACACCTTC
TRBV30	NA	NA	TRBJ2-1	CAWRGGGNEQFF	TGTGCCTGGCGAGGAGGGGGCAATGAGCAGTTCTTC
TRBV27	NA	NA	TRBJ2-5	CASSLSVRGGTQYF	TGTGCCAGCAGTTTATCGGTACGGGGCGGGACCCAGTACTTC
TRBV13	NA	NA	TRBJ1-5	CASSSRAYGAFQPQHF	TGTGCCAGCAGCTCGAGGGCCTACGGAGCGTTTCAGCCCCAGCATTTT